Presented here are 9 T cell receptor beta chains from one specimen sequenced in a study of blood T cell repertoires in COVID-19. Generated by immunoSEQ multiplex PCR, the TCRdb table keeps only in-frame clones and is missing some. The sample shows more than 200,000 clones, 88% of them seen only once. The sample comprised peripheral blood. The receptors were gathered from a woman aged 25 to 39 with COVID-19, enrolled during active disease.

The chain is built from TRBV24-1 and TRBJ2-1; no reliable D call. Germline assignment: CDR1 KGHDR and CDR2 SFDVKD. The V gene lost 5 bases and the J gene lost 7 bases, with 8 bases spanning the gap. This CDR3 is built from 12 residues. CDR3 amino acids: CATSVRLNEQFF. The CDR3 DNA is TGTGCCACCAGTGTCCGACTTAATGAGCAGTTCTTC.

The rearrangement joins TRBV7-9 to TRBJ2-1, with 9 bases matching TRBD1. Germline values: CDR1 SEHNR, CDR2 FQNEAQ (reference sequence). The CDR3 runs to 14 residues. Trimming at V came to 7 bases and at J to 7 bases, leaving 8 bases not matched to a gene. CDR3 amino acids: CASTRDRVVNEQFF. As DNA, the CDR3 is TGTGCCAGCACCCGGGACAGGGTCGTAAATGAGCAGTTCTTC.

This clone showed up just once. The same CDR3 also results from other DNA sequences found in this sample. V and J are TRBV5-1 and TRBJ1-2, with 8 bases identical to TRBD1. The CDR3 consists of 14 residues. The V gene end was trimmed by 0 bases and the J gene end by 2 bases; junction bases not matched to a gene: 0. Germline CDR1 is SGHRS and CDR2 is YFSETQ. CDR3 DNA: TGCGCCAGCAGCTTGGGACAGGGGAACTATGGCTACACCTTC. Translating it yields CASSLGQGNYGYTF.

This chain links TRBV7-9 with TRBJ2-6; D gene unclear. CDR3 length: 16 residues. CDR1 SEHNR and CDR2 FQNEAQ come from the germline V gene (reference sequence). Trimming left V 1 base short and J 1 base short, with 8 bases between. The CDR3 reads CASSLGAVSGANVLTF. The CDR3 DNA reads as TGTGCCAGCAGCTTAGGCGCGGTGTCTGGGGCCAACGTCCTGACTTTC. Drawing the rest from reference TRBV7-9 and TRBJ2-6, the complete variable domain is DTGVSQNPRHKITKRGQNVTFRCDPISEHNRLYWYRQTLGQGPEFLTYFQNEAQLEKSRLLSDRFSAERPKGSFSTLEIQRTEQGDSAMYLCASSLGAVSGANVLTFGAGSRLTVL.

The chain carries TRBV6-5 and TRBJ1-6, with TRBD1 as a possible D gene (5 bases). Germline CDR1 MNHEY, CDR2 SVGAGI. The CDR3 is 15 residues long. The V end was cut by 0 bases, the J end by 10 bases, with 13 bases between. The CDR3 coding sequence is TGTGCCAGCAGTTACTCGCCAGGGTCGGACTCACCCCTCCACTTT. This codes for CASSYSPGSDSPLHF.

To note about this clone: The sample carries other DNA sequences with the same CDR3. The chain carries TRBV6-6 and TRBJ2-2; 9 bases are a match to TRBD1. The V gene's germline CDR1 is MNHNY and CDR2 SVGAGI (reference sequence). Trimming removed 3 bases from V and 5 bases from J; junction bases left unmatched: 4. The CDR3 extends over 15 amino acids. The CDR3 sequence is CASSYRQGGTGELFF. The CDR3 DNA reads TGTGCCAGCAGTTATCGACAGGGGGGGACCGGGGAGCTGTTTTTT.

The chain links TRBV7-8 to TRBJ2-1; TRBD2 matches at 8 bases. In germline, CDR1 is SGHVS, CDR2 FQNEAQ. The V and J ends lost 4 bases and 0 bases, in that order; junction bases with no gene match: 2. This CDR3 is built from 15 residues. The chain's CDR3 is CASSYSGSSYNEQFF. CDR3 bases: TGTGCCAGCAGCTACAGCGGGAGCTCCTACAATGAGCAGTTCTTC.

The chain recombines TRBV6-5 with TRBJ1-1; D not certain. The V gene lost 6 bases and the J gene lost 1 base, with 9 bases spanning the gap. Per the germline V gene, CDR1 is MNHEY and CDR2 is SVGAGI. The CDR3 covers 13 residues. The DNA of the CDR3 is TGTGCCAGCAGAGAGGTGGGGAACACTGAAGCTTTCTTT. Residues: CASREVGNTEAFF.

The chain links TRBV4-1 to TRBJ1-5, with D possibly being TRBD1 (5 bases). The CDR3 consists of 15 residues. The V end lost 1 base, the J end lost 9 bases, and 16 bases lay between the germline ends. In germline, CDR1 is MGHRA, CDR2 YSYEKL. The CDR3 nucleotides are TGCGCCAGCAGCCAAGTAACAGGTTCGTTTTGGCCCCAGCATTTT. Its translation: CASSQVTGSFWPQHF.